A selection of T cell receptor beta chains follows, all from one sample in a study of spatial heterogeneity in lung cancer. Via MiXCR, TCRdb re-called the 5' RACE reads, giving one row per CDR3 protein. Here the sample spans tens of thousands of distinct CDR3 sequences, about 3% being singletons. Sequencing used PBMCs, obtained at surgery. The receptors derive from a female donor with early-stage non-small cell lung cancer. The CDR3 runs from the conserved cysteine through the conserved F or W. D genes are given only for firm matches. Only some rows state a clone size, as once, few, many or a class for expanded clones.

V: TRBV15; J: TRBJ2-7; size: many; D: TRBD1; DNA: TGTGCCACCAGCAAAGGACAGGGTAGCTACGAGCAGTACTTC; CDR3: CATSKGQGSYEQYF
V: TRBV20-1; J: TRBJ1-5; size: many; D: .; DNA: TGCAGTGCTAGGAATAGCAATCAGCCCCAGCATTTT; CDR3: CSARNSNQPQHF
V: TRBV25-1; J: TRBJ1-2; size: many; D: .; DNA: TGTGCCAGCAGTGACAACGACAGACCCCTTCGTGGCTACACCTTC; CDR3: CASSDNDRPLRGYTF
V: TRBV7-9; J: TRBJ2-7; size: many; D: .; DNA: TGTGCCAGCAGCCACCCCCCGACAACGTACGAGCAGTACTTC; CDR3: CASSHPPTTYEQYF
V: TRBV2; J: TRBJ1-1; size: many; D: .; DNA: TGTGCCAGCAAACTCAGGGAAGGAGGCACTGAAGCTTTCTTT; CDR3: CASKLREGGTEAFF
V: TRBV6-6; J: TRBJ2-7; size: .; D: .; DNA: TGTGCCAGCAGTTACCTGGGGCAGCCCTACGAGCAGTACTTC; CDR3: CASSYLGQPYEQYF
V: TRBV10-3; J: TRBJ1-1; size: many; D: .; DNA: TGTGCCATCAGTGCGCAACGACCTTCGAACACTGAAGCTTTCTTT; CDR3: CAISAQRPSNTEAFF
V: TRBV29-1; J: TRBJ1-2; size: many; D: .; DNA: TGCAGCGTTGAAGATCCTGGGGACACAGCTGGCTACACCTTC; CDR3: CSVEDPGDTAGYTF
V: TRBV5-1; J: TRBJ2-7; size: .; D: TRBD2; DNA: TGCGCCAGCAGCTTGGGGGGCGGGAGCGACTACGAGCAGTACTTC; CDR3: CASSLGGGSDYEQYF
V: TRBV5-1; J: TRBJ1-1; size: many; D: .; DNA: TGCGCCAGCAGCTTGTTGGCCAGCACTGAAGCTTTCTTT; CDR3: CASSLLASTEAFF
V: TRBV4-1; J: TRBJ2-1; size: many; D: TRBD2; DNA: TGCGCCAGCAGCCGAAAACATTTCAGCGGGACCTACAATGAGCAGTTCTTC; CDR3: CASSRKHFSGTYNEQFF
V: TRBV9; J: TRBJ2-3; size: few; D: TRBD2; DNA: TGTGCCAGCAGCGTAGAAGCGGGAGGGTCAGATACGCAGTATTTT; CDR3: CASSVEAGGSDTQYF
V: TRBV20-1; J: TRBJ2-7; size: many; D: TRBD2; DNA: TGCAGTGCTAACGGACTAGCGGCCTACGAGCAGTACTTC; CDR3: CSANGLAAYEQYF
V: TRBV19; J: TRBJ2-5; size: many; D: .; DNA: TGTGCCAGTAGTAAGCAGATTCTGGGAGAGACCCAGTACTTC; CDR3: CASSKQILGETQYF
V: TRBV4-2; J: TRBJ2-1; size: medium-sized; D: .; DNA: TGTGCCAGCAGCCAGCTTAGATCTGAGGAGCAGTTCTTC; CDR3: CASSQLRSEEQFF
V: TRBV11-2; J: TRBJ1-4; size: many; D: TRBD1; DNA: TGTGCCAGCAGCTCTGAATGGGACAGTAATGAAAAACTGTTTTTT; CDR3: CASSSEWDSNEKLFF
V: TRBV20-1; J: TRBJ2-1; size: many; D: TRBD2; DNA: TGCAGTGCTAGAGATGGCGCTAGCGGGGACAATGAGCAGTTCTTC; CDR3: CSARDGASGDNEQFF
V: TRBV29-1; J: TRBJ1-2; size: medium-sized; D: .; DNA: TGCAGCGTTGAAGTACTCTATGGCTACACCTTC; CDR3: CSVEVLYGYTF
V: TRBV28; J: TRBJ2-5; size: many; D: .; DNA: TGTGCCAGCAGTTACCTAGCGTCCCAAGAGACCCAGTACTTC; CDR3: CASSYLASQETQYF
V: TRBV27; J: TRBJ2-7; size: many; D: TRBD1; DNA: TGTGCCAGCAGTTTAGACAGGGGCCCTGACTACGAGCAGTACTTC; CDR3: CASSLDRGPDYEQYF
V: TRBV6-2/TRBV6-3; J: TRBJ2-5; size: medium-sized; D: .; DNA: TGTGCCAGCAGTTACTCGAGGCAGCAAGAGACCCAGTACTTC; CDR3: CASSYSRQQETQYF
V: TRBV12-3/TRBV12-4; J: TRBJ2-1; size: many; D: TRBD2; DNA: TGTGCCAGCAGAACCGGGACTAGCGCCTACAATGAGCAGTTCTTC; CDR3: CASRTGTSAYNEQFF
V: TRBV3-1; J: TRBJ2-7; size: many; D: .; DNA: TGTGCCAGCAGCCAAGGTCTCGGGAGCTCCTACGAGCAGTACTTC; CDR3: CASSQGLGSSYEQYF
V: TRBV6-2/TRBV6-3; J: TRBJ1-5; size: many; D: .; DNA: TGTGCCAGCAGACCACAGGGACGGGATCAGCCCCAGCATTTT; CDR3: CASRPQGRDQPQHF
V: TRBV7-9; J: TRBJ2-3; size: many; D: TRBD1; DNA: TGTGCCAGCAGCTTAGGACAGGGTGGCACAGATACGCAGTATTTT; CDR3: CASSLGQGGTDTQYF
V: TRBV5-4; J: TRBJ2-4; size: many; D: TRBD2; DNA: TGTGCCAGCCTTGAGCGTGGGGGGGAAAACATTCAGTACTTC; CDR3: CASLERGGENIQYF
V: TRBV14; J: TRBJ2-1; size: many; D: .; DNA: TGTGCCAGCAGCCACTACACAGGGTTCGAGGAGCAGTTCTTC; CDR3: CASSHYTGFEEQFF
V: TRBV2; J: TRBJ2-1; size: many; D: .; DNA: TGTGCCAGCATGGACCTTGTAGAGGGATCCTACAATGAGCAGTTCTTC; CDR3: CASMDLVEGSYNEQFF
V: TRBV20-1; J: TRBJ2-2; size: many; D: .; DNA: TGCAGTGCCCTGGGACCGAATAAACATATGAACACCGGGGAGCTGTTTTTT; CDR3: CSALGPNKHMNTGELFF
V: TRBV20-1; J: TRBJ2-7; size: many; D: .; DNA: TGCAGTGCTAACACCCGACGGACCTACGAGCAGTACTTC; CDR3: CSANTRRTYEQYF
V: TRBV14; J: TRBJ2-7; size: many; D: .; DNA: TGTGCCAGCAGCCAGCGGACGGGGAGGTACGAGCAGTACTTC; CDR3: CASSQRTGRYEQYF
V: TRBV5-6; J: TRBJ2-5; size: .; D: TRBD2; DNA: TGTGCCAGCAGCTTGGGTCCTACTAGCGGGACCGAGACCCAGTACTTC; CDR3: CASSLGPTSGTETQYF
V: TRBV6-5; J: TRBJ2-7; size: many; D: TRBD1; DNA: TGTGCCAGCAGCCCGAGGTGGGACAGGGCCTCCTACGAGCAGTACTTC; CDR3: CASSPRWDRASYEQYF
V: TRBV20-1; J: TRBJ2-1; size: many; D: .; DNA: TGCAGTGCTAGAGATCGACGCAATCAGAATGAGCAGTTCTTC; CDR3: CSARDRRNQNEQFF
V: TRBV11-1; J: TRBJ2-5; size: many; D: .; DNA: TGTGCCAGCAGTTGGGGGACCAGGAGTTGGGAGACCCAGTACTTC; CDR3: CASSWGTRSWETQYF
V: TRBV18; J: TRBJ1-3; size: many; D: .; DNA: TGTGCCAGCTCAACAGAGATCGGAAACACCATATATTTT; CDR3: CASSTEIGNTIYF
V: TRBV5-1; J: TRBJ2-7; size: many; D: TRBD1; DNA: TGCGCCAGCAGCTTGATCGGGACAGACTACGAGCAGTACTTC; CDR3: CASSLIGTDYEQYF
V: TRBV20-1; J: TRBJ2-1; size: many; D: .; DNA: TGCAGTGCTCTACCCCCTCACGGGGCCTCCTACAATGAGCAGTTCTTC; CDR3: CSALPPHGASYNEQFF
V: TRBV7-9; J: TRBJ2-5; size: many; D: TRBD2; DNA: TGTGCCAGCAGCTTAGGGGCCCGGTCTAGCGGGAGCTTC; CDR3: CASSLGARSSGSF
V: TRBV11-2; J: TRBJ2-1; size: many; D: TRBD2; DNA: TGTGCCAGCAGCTTAAGCGGGAGCGTCTACAATGAGCAGTTCTTC; CDR3: CASSLSGSVYNEQFF